Below, 27 T cell receptor beta chains from the same sample are listed, as sequenced in a study of cytomegalovirus exposure and HLA in healthy donors. Assay: immunoSEQ multiplex PCR; the TCRdb copy retains only in-frame clones and omits some. The table records 50,000 to 65,000 clones, roughly 94% of them present only once. Sequencing used PBMCs. These TCRs come from a woman aged 18 to 35 in good health and CMV-seropositive.

The V call is TRBV6-1, the J call TRBJ1-2; D unresolved. Looked up from germline, CDR1 is MNHNS and CDR2 is SASEGT. Trimming left V 0 bases short and J 4 bases short, with 15 bases between. The CDR3 length is 16 residues. Here the CDR3 DNA reads TGTGCCAGCAGTGAAGCGAGTACATGGGCGGGCTATGGCTACACCTTC. Amino acid sequence: CASSEASTWAGYGYTF.

The V and J genes are TRBV7-2 and TRBJ2-5; maybe TRBD2 (5 bases). Germline V gene sequence: CDR1 SGHTA, CDR2 FQGNSA. The CDR3 runs to 15 residues. V lost 1 base, J lost 5 bases, and 14 bases lay in between. CDR3 protein: CASSLDRAVGETQYF. The CDR3 bases are TGTGCCAGCAGCTTAGACCGAGCGGTGGGGGAGACCCAGTACTTC.

The chain employs TRBV28 and TRBJ2-7, with a possible D match to TRBD2 (6 bases). Germline V gives CDR1 MDHEN, CDR2 SYDVKM. The CDR3 covers 14 residues. Trimming left V 5 bases short and J 5 bases short, with 16 bases between. The CDR3 reads CASSPAGQENEQYF. The CDR3 nucleotides are TGTGCCAGCAGTCCAGCGGGTCAAGAGAACGAGCAGTACTTC.

This clone was detected once. The rearrangement uses TRBV27 and TRBJ2-7, with 7 bases that match TRBD2. The CDR3 extends over 14 amino acids. The J segment lost 2 bases and the V segment lost 5 bases, leaving 6 bases of the junction unmatched. The germline V gene encodes CDR1 MNHEY and CDR2 SMNVEV (reference sequence). The CDR3 loop reads CASSQAGFTYEQYF. In DNA, the CDR3 is TGTGCCAGCAGTCAAGCGGGATTCACCTACGAGCAGTACTTC.

V and J are TRBV28 and TRBJ2-5; 9 bases agree with TRBD1. Germline lookup yields CDR1 MDHEN and CDR2 SYDVKM. This CDR3 has 14 amino acids. The V and J ends lost 3 bases and 4 bases, in that order; junction bases with no gene match: 3. CDR3 in DNA: TGTGCCAGCAGTTTGGGGGACAGGGCAGAGACCCAGTACTTC. It codes for CASSLGDRAETQYF.

V and J are TRBV28 and TRBJ2-7; TRBD2 aligns across 7 bases. V lost 4 bases to trimming and J lost 4 bases; unmatched junction nucleotides: 13. The CDR3 runs to 16 residues. CDR1 MDHEN and CDR2 SYDVKM come from the germline V gene. The CDR3 protein is CASSSGGTHGWYEQYF. The CDR3 DNA sequence: TGTGCCAGCAGTTCGGGAGGAACCCATGGGTGGTACGAGCAGTACTTC.

The CDR3 loop is CASSHNRGTDTQYF. In nucleotides, the CDR3 is TGTGCCAGCAGCCACAACAGGGGCACAGATACGCAGTATTTT. This chain links TRBV11-2 with TRBJ2-3; possibly TRBD1 for D (6 bases). V dropped 5 bases and J dropped 1 base, with 10 bases sitting between them. Germline assignment: CDR1 SGHAT and CDR2 FQNNGV. This CDR3 spans 14 amino acids. Variable domain in full (rest from reference TRBV11-2 and TRBJ2-3): EAGVAQSPRYKIIEKRQSVAFWCNPISGHATLYWYQQILGQGPKLLIQFQNNGVVDDSQLPKDRFSAERLKGVDSTLKIQPAKLEDSAVYLCASSHNRGTDTQYFGPGTRLTVL.

This clone has only a few counts. V is TRBV6-5 and J is TRBJ1-4, with 10 bases identical to TRBD1. With V trimmed by 6 bases and J by 6 bases, 4 bases remained unmatched. Germline V gives CDR1 MNHEY, CDR2 SVGAGI. This CDR3 is built from 14 residues. The CDR3 DNA sequence: TGTGCCAGCAGGGGACAGGGGATGGATGAAAAACTGTTTTTT. Translation: CASRGQGMDEKLFF.

The chain employs TRBV27 and TRBJ1-1; a possible D gene is TRBD1 (6 bases). Trimming took off 7 bases at V and 1 base at J, with 13 bases between the two ends. The CDR3 sequence is 14 residues long. CDR1 and CDR2 from the germline V gene are MNHEY and SMNVEV (reference sequence). The CDR3 is CASTTGWPNTEAFF. In nucleotides, the CDR3 is TGTGCCAGCACGACAGGATGGCCGAACACTGAAGCTTTCTTT.

The chain's CDR3 is CASSYRQAPNNQPQHF. In DNA form, the CDR3 reads TGTGCCAGCAGTTACCGGCAGGCCCCGAACAATCAGCCCCAGCATTTT. This sequence joins TRBV6-6 and TRBJ1-5; D is unresolved. Germline V gene lookup returns CDR1 MNHNY and CDR2 SVGAGI (reference sequence). Trimming removed 2 bases from V and 3 bases from J, with 14 bases in between. This CDR3 comprises 16 residues.

V and J are TRBV4-3 and TRBJ2-1; D is uncertain. The CDR3 sequence is 15 residues long. The V gene's germline CDR1 is LGHNA and CDR2 YSLEER. V was cut by 5 bases and J by 1 base, with 12 bases left in between. Here the CDR3 DNA reads TGCGCCAGCAGCTCCCAGGATAGTTCCTACAATGAGCAGTTCTTC. Its translation: CASSSQDSSYNEQFF.

The chain carries TRBV6-5 and TRBJ2-6, with D unclear. CDR1 is MNHEY and CDR2 is SVGAGI in the germline V gene. Trimming took 6 bases from V and 0 from J, leaving 9 bases between them. The CDR3 totals 15 residues. As DNA, the CDR3 is TGTGCCAGCAGAGCTAGGATCTCTGGGGCCAACGTCCTGACTTTC. Amino acids: CASRARISGANVLTF.

The CDR3 sequence is CASSWEGFTEAFF. In DNA, the CDR3 is TGCGCCAGCAGCTGGGAGGGTTTCACTGAAGCTTTCTTT. The genes are TRBV5-1 and TRBJ1-1, with D unresolved. This CDR3 has 13 amino acids. Trimming cost V 3 bases and J 4 bases, with 10 bases left between them. The germline CDR1 and CDR2 sequences are SGHRS and YFSETQ.

The chain couples TRBV28 to TRBJ1-2, with 8 bases identical to TRBD1. The trim removed 4 bases at V and 0 bases at J, leaving 4 bases unmatched. This CDR3 comprises 15 residues. Per germline, CDR1 MDHEN and CDR2 SYDVKM. The CDR3 DNA reads TGTGCCAGCAGTTCTGGACAGGGCACTAACTATGGCTACACCTTC. This gives the protein CASSSGQGTNYGYTF.

The chain is built from TRBV18 and TRBJ2-7; 7 nucleotides line up with TRBD2. V lost 2 bases and J lost 3; bases outside the gene matches: 4. CDR1 is KGHSH and CDR2 is LQKENI in the germline V gene. There are 14 residues in the CDR3. CDR3 nucleotide sequence: TGTGCCAGCTCACCAGGCGGGGGAGTCTACGAGCAGTACTTC. It yields the protein CASSPGGGVYEQYF.

The rearrangement joins TRBV15 to TRBJ1-4; the D is unclear. Looked up from germline, CDR1 is LNHNV and CDR2 is YYDKDF (reference sequence). The germline V and J ends were trimmed by 0 bases and 4 bases, with 12 bases remaining between them. The CDR3 contains 16 residues. CDR3 protein: CATSRDLAEVNEKLFF. The CDR3 DNA reads as TGTGCCACCAGCAGAGATTTAGCAGAGGTTAATGAAAAACTGTTTTTT.

This chain connects TRBV4-2 to TRBJ2-2; 7 nucleotides match TRBD2. After removal of 5 bases from V and 3 bases from J, the junction contained 6 bases not matched to a gene. CDR1 is LGHNA and CDR2 is YNFKEQ in the germline V gene. This CDR3 has 15 residues. The DNA of the CDR3 is TGTGCCAGCAGCATGGTACGGGGGGACACCGGGGAGCTGTTTTTT. It is translated as CASSMVRGDTGELFF.

This chain connects TRBV11-3 to TRBJ2-3; possible D gene TRBD2, 5 bases. CDR3 length: 15 amino acids. CDR1 is SGHNT and CDR2 is YENEEA in the germline V gene. V lost 5 bases to trimming and J lost 1 base, with 13 bases between them. The CDR3 loop reads CASSPRGGGTDTQYF. The CDR3, as DNA: TGTGCCAGCAGCCCCCGGGGTGGGGGCACAGATACGCAGTATTTT.

This CDR3 is CNGGRKNIQYF. CDR3 sequence (DNA): TGCAACGGGGGGCGAAAAAACATTCAGTACTTC. V gene TRBV20-1 combines with J gene TRBJ2-4; a weak D match, TRBD2 (7 bases). The CDR3 runs 11 residues. Germline loops: CDR1 DFQATT, CDR2 SNEGSKA (reference sequence).

V usage is TRBV19 and J usage is TRBJ2-1; 8 bases line up with TRBD2. Trimming took 9 bases from V and 6 from J; bases not matched to a gene: 7. The germline V gene encodes CDR1 LNHDA and CDR2 SQIVND (reference sequence). The CDR3 spans 13 residues. CDR3 DNA sequence: TGTGCCAGCTACGGGGGGGCACCCAATGAGCAGTTCTTC. Translation: CASYGGAPNEQFF. Based on the CDR3 plus reference TRBV19 and TRBJ2-1, the full variable domain is DGGITQSPKYLFRKEGQNVTLSCEQNLNHDAMYWYRQDPGQGLRLIYYSQIVNDFQKGDIAEGYSVSREKKESFPLTVTSAQKNPTAFYLCASYGGAPNEQFFGPGTRLTVL.

The chain joins TRBV19 to TRBJ2-7, with 7 bases matching TRBD2. The CDR3 runs to 14 residues. CDR1 and CDR2 (germline): LNHDA, SQIVND (reference sequence). The J segment lost 2 bases and the V segment lost 5 bases, leaving 6 bases of the junction unmatched. The CDR3 coding sequence is TGTGCCAGTAGTCCCTCGGGGGGTCCCTACGAGCAGTACTTC. Protein sequence: CASSPSGGPYEQYF.

The chain joins TRBV30 to TRBJ2-7, with no clear D. CDR1 and CDR2 (germline): GTSNPN, SVGIG (reference sequence). This CDR3 spans 13 amino acids. Trimming took 1 base from V and 0 from J, leaving 7 bases between them. In DNA, the CDR3 is TGTGCCTGGAGTGGGCCGCCCTCCTACGAGCAGTACTTC. It is translated as CAWSGPPSYEQYF.

V and J are TRBV14 and TRBJ2-1, with TRBD2 identical over 8 bases. Trimming cost V 1 base and J 2 bases; bases outside gene matches: 1. CDR3 size: 15 residues. Germline CDR1 is SGHDN and CDR2 is FVKESK. In DNA form, the CDR3 reads TGTGCCAGCAGCCAAGTAGCGGGAACCTACAATGAGCAGTTCTTC. Its protein is CASSQVAGTYNEQFF.

The chain links TRBV6-6 to TRBJ1-1; D remains unclear. The V gene's germline CDR1 is MNHNY and CDR2 SVGAGI (reference sequence). The CDR3 runs 14 residues. Trimming took 3 bases from V and 1 from J, leaving 9 bases between them. CDR3 protein: CASSYRAGNTEAFF. The CDR3 DNA sequence: TGTGCCAGCAGTTATAGAGCAGGGAACACTGAAGCTTTCTTT.

This clone appeared a single time. The chain carries TRBV11-2 and TRBJ2-3, with 9 bases aligning to TRBD1. This CDR3 spans 16 amino acids. Germline-derived CDR1 and CDR2 are SGHAT and FQNNGV. Germline trimming cut 4 bases from V and 0 bases from J; bases unmatched to any gene: 5. CDR3 DNA sequence: TGTGCCAGCAGCTCCCTCGACAGGGGGAGCACAGATACGCAGTATTTT. This encodes CASSSLDRGSTDTQYF.

The chain links TRBV25-1 to TRBJ2-7; TRBD2 is a possible D gene (5 bases). Between the trimmed V and J ends, which lost 3 bases and 2 bases, there was a span of 11 bases. CDR3 size: 14 residues. CDR1 MGHDK and CDR2 SYGVNS come from the germline V gene. The CDR3 loop reads CASSDPRTPYEQYF. Here the CDR3 DNA reads TGTGCCAGCAGTGACCCGCGGACTCCCTACGAGCAGTACTTC.

The chain employs TRBV15 and TRBJ2-6; TRBD1 agrees at 8 bases. The CDR3 is made up of 19 amino acids. Germline V CDR1 and CDR2: LNHNV, YYDKDF (reference sequence). Germline trimming cut 0 bases from V and 4 bases from J; bases unmatched to any gene: 11. The CDR3 nucleotides are TGTGCCACCAGCAGAGATCGCCCAGGGGGCGCGTGGGGGGCCAACGTCCTGACTTTC. Translating gives CATSRDRPGGAWGANVLTF.